This T cell receptor beta chain was profiled in a study of T cells after yellow fever vaccination. Overall study: Those fractions that held only low numbers of cells were prepared using the SMART-Seq v4 Ultra Low Input RNA kit.

The trim removed 5 bases at V and 15 bases at J, leaving 10 bases unmatched. This CDR3 has 12 residues. The table lists this clonotype with many counts. Its cognate antigen is unknown. From the 5' RACE reads, TCRdb called clonotypes with MiXCR, one entry per CDR3 protein. The repertoire consists of a few hundred thousand distinct CDR3 sequences, with 6.2% occurring once and the leading ten covering about 15%. General study points: Abundant clonotypes (contaminants from the bulk population) could be present in FACS-sorted repertoires. In post-booster samples, most primary-vaccination clones reappeared (approximately 97% CD4, nearly 90% CD8).

This chain uses TRBV12-3 or TRBV12-4 with TRBJ2-1; 7 bases are a match to TRBD2. This material consisted of PBMCs, taken 5 days after the yellow fever booster vaccination. The sequence came from a man younger than 40 who received the YFV17D yellow fever vaccine. Here the CDR3 DNA reads TGTGCCAGCAGTGCCTCAGCGGGGAAGGGGTTCTTC. Its translation: CASSASAGKGFF.